This is a list of T cell receptor beta chains from one sample in a study of cytomegalovirus exposure and HLA in healthy donors. The assay was immunoSEQ multiplex PCR, and TCRdb's table has in-frame clones only and misses some. The data show 140,000 to 150,000 clones, over 70% seen once. Input material: PBMCs. Receptors were obtained from a man under 40 in good health and CMV-seronegative. CDR3s include the opening cysteine and the closing phenylalanine or tryptophan. A D gene is named only where the DNA matches it firmly. A clone size is listed for some rows: how often the clone was seen (once, few, many), or a class if it is expanded.

TRBV30	-	TRBJ1-1	-	CAWRLRDFTEAFF	TGTGCCTGGAGATTGAGGGACTTCACTGAAGCTTTCTTT
TRBV18	-	TRBJ2-3	TRBD1	CASSPGTEDTQYF	TGTGCCAGCTCACCAGGGACAGAAGATACGCAGTATTTT
TRBV28	-	TRBJ2-5	-	CASSSSPSGRETQYF	TGTGCCAGCAGTTCGTCTCCTTCCGGTCGAGAGACCCAGTACTTC
TRBV19	-	TRBJ2-2	-	CASSNRVTGELFF	TGTGCCAGTAGTAACAGGGTCACCGGGGAGCTGTTTTTT
TRBV27	-	TRBJ2-1	TRBD2	CASRLAGISYNEQFF	TGTGCCAGCAGGTTAGCGGGTATCTCCTACAATGAGCAGTTCTTC
TRBV6-1	-	TRBJ1-1	-	CASRSGEGWYTEAFF	TGTGCCAGCAGATCGGGGGAGGGATGGTACACTGAAGCTTTCTTT
TRBV2	-	TRBJ2-1	-	CASSEEWTQGNDEQFF	TGTGCCAGCAGTGAGGAGTGGACCCAGGGCAACGATGAGCAGTTCTTC
TRBV18	-	TRBJ2-7	-	CASSQAQGHEQYF	TGTGCCAGCTCACAGGCACAGGGCCACGAGCAGTACTTC
TRBV20-1	-	TRBJ2-1	-	CSAMSLAEQFF	TGCAGTGCAATGAGCCTAGCCGAGCAGTTCTTC
TRBV5-4	-	TRBJ2-1	-	CASSLGGQRAANEQFF	TGTGCCAGCAGCTTGGGAGGACAGAGAGCAGCCAATGAGCAGTTCTTC
TRBV11-2	-	TRBJ2-7	-	CASSTPGRESSYEQYF	TGTGCCAGCAGCACCCCAGGACGGGAGAGCTCCTACGAGCAGTACTTC
TRBV7-2	-	TRBJ2-7	-	CASSSTAGSSYEQYF	TGTGCCAGCAGCTCTACTGCGGGGAGCTCCTACGAGCAGTACTTC
TRBV6-1	-	TRBJ2-7	TRBD1	CASSATGDYEQYF	TGTGCCAGCAGTGCGACAGGGGACTACGAGCAGTACTTC
TRBV5-1	-	TRBJ2-2	-	CASSQPGGLNTGELFF	TGCGCCAGCAGCCAACCAGGGGGACTTAACACCGGGGAGCTGTTTTTT
TRBV29-1	-	TRBJ2-1	-	CSVERATSDNEQFF	TGCAGCGTTGAAAGAGCGACTAGTGACAATGAGCAGTTCTTC
TRBV4-1	-	TRBJ2-7	TRBD2	CASSLGTSGSYEQYF	TGCGCCAGCAGCCTAGGGACTAGCGGGTCCTACGAGCAGTACTTC
TRBV28	-	TRBJ1-1	-	CASSPQGLLAEAFF	TGTGCCAGCAGTCCTCAGGGATTACTCGCTGAAGCTTTCTTT
TRBV4-1	-	TRBJ1-5	-	CASSQPNQPQHF	TGCGCCAGCAGCCAACCGAATCAGCCCCAGCATTTT
TRBV6-5	-	TRBJ2-5	-	CASSPSVRETQYF	TGTGCCAGCAGTCCTTCGGTAAGAGAGACCCAGTACTTC
TRBV6-5	once	TRBJ1-5	TRBD1	CASSLSQGDQPQHF	TGTGCCAGCAGTTTATCTCAGGGGGACCAGCCCCAGCATTTT
TRBV5-5	-	TRBJ2-5	-	CASSFSPGVGQETQYF	TGTGCCAGCAGCTTTAGTCCGGGGGTCGGCCAAGAGACCCAGTACTTC
TRBV5-4	-	TRBJ2-5	-	CASSFGQGGSPETQYF	TGTGCCAGCAGCTTCGGGCAGGGGGGAAGTCCAGAGACCCAGTACTTC
TRBV6-1	-	TRBJ1-1	-	CASSGHRASTEAFF	TGTGCCAGCAGTGGCCACAGGGCCAGCACTGAAGCTTTCTTT
TRBV5-1	-	TRBJ2-7	TRBD2	CASSLMDGRISEQYF	TGCGCCAGCAGCTTAATGGACGGGAGGATCAGCGAGCAGTACTTC
TRBV28	few	TRBJ1-2	-	CASSLWGGQEGYTF	TGTGCCAGCAGTTTATGGGGTGGGCAGGAAGGCTACACCTTC
TRBV9	-	TRBJ1-1	TRBD1	CASSVPPGGLNTEAFF	TGTGCCAGCAGCGTACCGCCAGGGGGTCTGAACACTGAAGCTTTCTTT
TRBV28	few	TRBJ2-3	TRBD2	CASRAPSGREGDTQYF	TGTGCCAGCCGGGCCCCTAGCGGGAGGGAGGGGGATACGCAGTATTTT
TRBV28	-	TRBJ1-3	TRBD1	CATVQGARNTIYF	TGTGCCACCGTACAGGGGGCAAGAAACACCATATATTTT
TRBV7-9	-	TRBJ2-7	-	CASSLGVGLGSEQYF	TGTGCCAGCAGCCTCGGGGTGGGGTTGGGGAGCGAGCAGTACTTC
TRBV9	-	TRBJ2-7	-	CASSVAGDYYEQYF	TGTGCCAGCAGCGTAGCAGGGGATTACTACGAGCAGTACTTC
TRBV5-1	once	TRBJ1-4	TRBD1	CASSAGTVQSEKLFF	TGCGCCAGCAGCGCCGGGACAGTTCAGAGTGAAAAACTGTTTTTT
TRBV29-1	few	TRBJ2-6	TRBD1	CSVGGVADRGRKSSVSGANVLTF	TGCAGCGTTGGGGGAGTGGCGGACAGGGGGCGAAAGAGCTCTGTCTCTGGGGCCAACGTCCTGACTTTC
TRBV7-2	few	TRBJ1-1	-	CASSFGRNTEAFF	TGTGCCAGCAGCTTTGGTAGGAACACTGAAGCTTTCTTT
TRBV30	-	TRBJ1-2	TRBD1	CAWSATGEGYTF	TGTGCCTGGAGTGCGACAGGGGAGGGCTACACCTTC
TRBV5-1	few	TRBJ1-4	TRBD1	CASSTGQKEEKLFF	TGCGCCAGCAGCACGGGACAGAAGGAGGAAAAACTGTTTTTT
TRBV6-5	-	TRBJ2-7	-	CASSYGTARGDEQYF	TGTGCCAGCAGTTACGGGACAGCAAGGGGGGACGAGCAGTACTTC
TRBV2	-	TRBJ2-1	-	CASSPPVYNEQFF	TGTGCCAGCAGTCCCCCCGTTTACAATGAGCAGTTCTTC